The 26 T cell receptor beta chains below all came from one sample that was sequenced in a study of OX40 agonist ivuxolimab in advanced cancers. The table came from immunoSEQ multiplex PCR; TCRdb's copy has only in-frame clones and leaves some out. The sample yields some 80,000 clones, 89% seen once. Sequenced material: CD4+ or CD8+ T cells sorted from blood, taken in a trial of the OX40 agonist ivuxolimab. These receptors were obtained from an adult with an advanced solid tumor such as melanoma, head and neck, liver or kidney cancer.

Written as DNA, the CDR3 is TGTGCCAGCAGTCCCGGGAGACTGAAAGAGACCCAGTACTTC. As protein: CASSPGRLKETQYF. V gene TRBV6-5 combines with J gene TRBJ2-5, with a possible D match to TRBD2 (6 bases). This CDR3 has 14 amino acids. Germline V gene data show CDR1 as MNHEY and CDR2 as SVGAGI. Deletions cut 5 bases from V and 3 bases from J, with 13 bases between.

This clone appeared once. The CDR3 loop is CASTTAGSRPDEQFF. CDR3 nucleotide sequence: TGTGCCAGCACGACGGCGGGCTCACGACCGGATGAGCAGTTCTTC. The rearrangement links TRBV6-5 to TRBJ2-1, with D possibly TRBD2 on 5 matching bases. V dropped 7 bases and J dropped 8 bases, with 21 bases sitting between them. Germline-derived CDR1 and CDR2 are MNHEY and SVGAGI. The length of the CDR3 is 15 residues.

This clone was detected only once. The genes are TRBV25-1 and TRBJ2-7; perhaps TRBD1 as D (6 bases). CDR1 and CDR2 (germline): MGHDK, SYGVNS. Trimming shortened V by 6 bases and J by 7 bases, and 16 bases separated the two germline ends. This CDR3 spans 13 amino acids. CDR3 region: CASRTGQWGEQYF. The CDR3, as DNA: TGTGCCAGCAGGACAGGACAATGGGGGGAGCAGTACTTC.

This clone was seen a few times. The chain couples TRBV7-2 to TRBJ2-4; maybe TRBD1 (5 bases). In germline, CDR1 is SGHTA, CDR2 FQGNSA. The V end was cut by 3 bases, the J end by 4 bases, with 13 bases between. The CDR3 is 15 residues long. CDR3 sequence reads: CASSFEAGPKNIQYF. The CDR3 DNA sequence: TGTGCCAGCAGCTTCGAGGCAGGGCCTAAAAACATTCAGTACTTC.

V is TRBV10-3 and J is TRBJ2-1; D tentatively fits TRBD1 or TRBD2 (5 bases each). The germline gives CDR1 ENHRY, CDR2 SYGVKD. The CDR3 runs to 15 residues. Trimming removed 4 bases from V and 2 bases from J, with 12 bases in between. The CDR3 DNA reads TGTGCCATCAGTGGTGGGACCACCACCTACAATGAGCAGTTCTTC. Translated, it gives CAISGGTTTYNEQFF.

The V call is TRBV5-1, the J call TRBJ1-1; 8 nucleotides line up with TRBD1. This CDR3 has 18 residues. The trim removed 3 bases at V and 1 base at J, leaving 14 bases unmatched. Germline V gives CDR1 SGHRS, CDR2 YFSETQ. Written as DNA, the CDR3 is TGCGCCAGCAGCTGGGGGCCGGGGACAGGAGAGGAGAACACTGAAGCTTTCTTT. This gives the protein CASSWGPGTGEENTEAFF.

CDR3 bases: TGTGCCAGCAGTGAATCCGTGCTAGGTAAAACCGGGGAGCTGTTTTTT. It specifies CASSESVLGKTGELFF. The chain has TRBV25-1 and TRBJ2-2; no clear D. Germline V gives CDR1 MGHDK, CDR2 SYGVNS. This CDR3 comprises 16 residues. The germline V and J ends were trimmed by 1 base and 5 bases, with 14 bases remaining between them. Full variable domain (remainder filled in from reference TRBV25-1 and TRBJ2-2): EADIYQTPRYLVIGTGKKITLECSQTMGHDKMYWYQQDPGMELHLIHYSYGVNSTEKGDLSSESTVSRIRTEHFPLTLESARPSHTSQYLCASSESVLGKTGELFFGEGSRLTVL.

A few counts support this clone. The V and J genes are TRBV6-1 and TRBJ1-5; D is possibly TRBD1 (5 bases). V lost 11 bases and J lost 0, with 14 bases in between. CDR3 length equals 14 residues. Germline V CDR1 and CDR2: MNHNS, SASEGT. CDR3 loop: CALNGGDSNQPQHF. Written as DNA, the CDR3 is TGTGCCCTCAACGGGGGGGATAGCAATCAGCCCCAGCATTTT.

Turning to this clone: One junction end does not reproduce the germline sequence, and a read error may be involved. This chain uses TRBV6-5 with TRBJ2-7; D perhaps matches TRBD1 (6 bases). Germline V gene sequence: CDR1 MNHEY, CDR2 SVGAGI. The CDR3 runs 12 residues. CDR3 DNA: TGTGCCAGCAGTGACGGGACAACCCTTGGGCACTTC. Amino acids: CASSDGTTLGHF.

The chain couples TRBV18 to TRBJ2-7, with 9 bases aligning to TRBD2. J lost 0 bases, V lost 6 bases, and 15 bases had no gene match. Germline values: CDR1 KGHSH, CDR2 LQKENI. This CDR3 is 18 amino acids long. The chain's CDR3 is CASSPRSAGGRSSYEQYF. The CDR3 bases are TGTGCCAGCTCCCCCCGGTCTGCGGGAGGGAGGAGCTCCTACGAGCAGTACTTC.

The gene calls are TRBV10-1 and TRBJ1-1; perhaps TRBD1 as D (6 bases). Germline V lookup: CDR1 WNHNN, CDR2 SYGVQD (reference sequence). The CDR3 is made up of 12 amino acids. The germline V and J ends were trimmed by 6 bases and 4 bases, with 9 bases remaining between them. The CDR3 DNA sequence: TGCGCCAGCAGGCGAGGGGGCACTGAAGCTTTCTTT. The encoded protein is CASRRGGTEAFF.

V and J are TRBV25-1 and TRBJ2-7; D assignment may be TRBD1 or TRBD2 (5 bases each). Between the trimmed V and J ends, which lost 5 bases and 1 base, there was a span of 9 bases. Germline V gene lookup returns CDR1 MGHDK and CDR2 SYGVNS. The CDR3 has 13 amino acids. The CDR3 DNA sequence: TGTGCCAGCAGTACCGGGACGTCCTACGAGCAGTACTTC. Translation: CASSTGTSYEQYF.

This rearrangement joins TRBV19 to TRBJ1-3; D is undetermined. CDR3 length: 14 residues. V was trimmed by 4 bases and J by 0 bases, leaving 7 bases between them. CDR1 is LNHDA, CDR2 SQIVND, per germline (reference sequence). The CDR3, as DNA: TGTGCCAGTAGTAATCCGGCCTCTGGAAACACCATATATTTT. This sequence encodes CASSNPASGNTIYF.

This clone was observed a handful of times. The V gene is TRBV30, the J gene TRBJ1-3; D unresolved. There are 14 residues in the CDR3. The germline gives CDR1 GTSNPN, CDR2 SVGIG (reference sequence). The V and J ends lost 2 bases and 0 bases respectively, with 8 bases between them. The CDR3 DNA reads TGTGCCTGGAGTAGAGGGAACTCTGGAAACACCATATATTTT. Translating it yields CAWSRGNSGNTIYF.

The chain joins TRBV15 to TRBJ2-5; 10 bases agree with TRBD1. Looked up from germline, CDR1 is LNHNV and CDR2 is YYDKDF (reference sequence). V was pared by 7 bases and J by 1 base, with 6 bases of the junction left unmatched. The CDR3 runs to 15 residues. CDR3 protein: CATTPGQGSQETQYF. CDR3 coding DNA: TGTGCCACCACACCGGGACAGGGGTCCCAAGAGACCCAGTACTTC.

This chain joins TRBV11-2 and TRBJ2-7; D remains unclear. Per the germline V gene, CDR1 is SGHAT and CDR2 is FQNNGV. This CDR3 spans 11 amino acids. V lost 5 bases and J 3 bases, leaving 5 bases between the germline ends. The CDR3 coding sequence is TGTGCCAGCAGCCCTGTCTACGAGCAGTACTTC. It yields the protein CASSPVYEQYF.

The CDR3 sequence: CASSRQGTYEQYF. CDR3 coding DNA: TGCGCCAGCAGCAGACAGGGGACCTACGAGCAGTACTTC. The V gene is TRBV5-1, the J gene TRBJ2-7; 8 bases map to TRBD1. With V trimmed by 4 bases and J by 2 bases, 2 bases remained unmatched. Germline V gene lookup returns CDR1 SGHRS and CDR2 YFSETQ. There are 13 residues in the CDR3.

J is TRBJ1-2 and V is TRBV5-1, with 8 bases aligning to TRBD1. This CDR3 comprises 17 residues. Per the germline V gene, CDR1 is SGHRS and CDR2 is YFSETQ. The V gene end was trimmed by 0 bases and the J gene end by 5 bases; junction bases not matched to a gene: 12. The CDR3 region is CASSLDGRGRSGYGYTF. In DNA, the CDR3 is TGCGCCAGCAGCTTGGACGGCAGGGGGCGGAGTGGGTATGGCTACACCTTC. Filled out from reference TRBV5-1 and TRBJ1-2, the complete variable domain reads KAGVTQTPRYLIKTRGQQVTLSCSPISGHRSVSWYQQTPGQGLQFLFEYFSETQRNKGNFPGRFSGRQFSNSRSEMNVSTLELGDSALYLCASSLDGRGRSGYGYTFGSGTRLTVV.

The CDR3 nucleotides read TGCAGCGTGGGGGGTCGGGGCTCTGGGGCCAACGTCCTGACTTTC. Protein: CSVGGRGSGANVLTF. This sequence joins TRBV29-1 and TRBJ2-6, with D possibly being TRBD2 (6 bases). This CDR3 has 15 amino acids. Germline V lookup: CDR1 SQVTM, CDR2 ANQGSEA. V was cut by 6 bases and J by 0 bases, with 12 bases left in between.

This clone has just one count. The chain couples TRBV13 to TRBJ2-7; D is uncertain. The V gene lost 5 bases and the J gene lost 0 bases, with 11 bases spanning the gap. The CDR3 covers 14 residues. Per the germline V gene, CDR1 is PRHDT and CDR2 is FYEKMQ (reference sequence). The CDR3 reads CASSRRLDSYEQYF. The CDR3 coding sequence is TGTGCCAGCAGCCGTAGACTGGACTCCTACGAGCAGTACTTC.

The V call is TRBV5-1, the J call TRBJ2-3; 9 bases line up with TRBD1. The CDR3 covers 16 residues. With V trimmed by 5 bases and J by 2 bases, 9 bases remained unmatched. Germline CDR1 reads SGHRS; CDR2 reads YFSETQ. CDR3 in DNA: TGCGCCAGCAGTACCGGGACAGGGATATCCACAGATACGCAGTATTTT. Its translation is CASSTGTGISTDTQYF.

The chain uses TRBV5-8 and TRBJ2-1, with 9 bases identical to TRBD1. The V gene end was trimmed by 4 bases and the J gene end by 8 bases; junction bases not matched to a gene: 19. The CDR3 is 18 amino acids. CDR1 SGHTS and CDR2 YDEGEE come from the germline V gene. CDR3 sequence: CASSLLIFVGQGADEQFF. The CDR3 DNA reads as TGTGCCAGCAGCCTTCTCATCTTTGTGGGACAGGGTGCGGATGAGCAGTTCTTC.

The V gene is TRBV27, the J gene TRBJ2-1, with D perhaps matching TRBD1 or TRBD2 (5 bases each). Trimming removed 3 bases at V and 4 bases at J, with 13 bases between. The CDR3 extends over 15 amino acids. Germline values: CDR1 MNHEY, CDR2 SMNVEV (reference sequence). CDR3 loop: CASSFLGRTYNEQFF. CDR3 nucleotides: TGTGCCAGCAGTTTTCTGGGACGGACTTACAATGAGCAGTTCTTC.

This rearrangement joins TRBV7-9 to TRBJ2-7; D gene uncertain. V shed 5 bases and J shed 0 bases, with 20 bases lying between them. The CDR3 is made up of 17 amino acids. Germline lookup yields CDR1 SEHNR and CDR2 FQNEAQ (reference sequence). The CDR3 bases are TGTGCCAGCAGCCTAAGAGCACTGGGCGGAGCCTCCTACGAGCAGTACTTC. It yields the protein CASSLRALGGASYEQYF.

This clone is a singleton in its sample. V and J are TRBV11-2 and TRBJ2-1; 9 bases agree with TRBD1. Per the germline V gene, CDR1 is SGHAT and CDR2 is FQNNGV. The V and J ends lost 1 base and 6 bases, in that order; junction bases with no gene match: 1. The CDR3 consists of 14 residues. The CDR3 coding sequence is TGTGCCAGCAGCTTAGGGGACAGGGCCAATGAGCAGTTCTTC. Amino acid sequence: CASSLGDRANEQFF.

The rearrangement joins TRBV23-1 to TRBJ2-3; 7 bases map to TRBD1. TRBV23-1 is an ORF for which the function is uncertain. The trim removed 6 bases at V and 5 bases at J, leaving 11 bases unmatched. The CDR3 has 15 amino acids. The CDR3: CASSRPGTDGDTQYF. Here the CDR3 DNA reads TGCGCCAGCAGCCGACCCGGGACAGATGGAGATACGCAGTATTTT.